This TCR beta chain comes out of a study of cytomegalovirus exposure and HLA in healthy donors. Germline V gene sequence: CDR1 SEHNR, CDR2 FQNEAQ (reference sequence). The ends lost 0 bases at V and 3 bases at J; junction bases unmatched: 12. This CDR3 has 19 amino acids. PCR used 60 Vbeta primers and 13 Jbeta primers. This table comes from immunoSEQ multiplex PCR, and its TCRdb copy is limited to in-frame clones, with some not included. Among about 140,000 clones listed, roughly 76% were seen once. This sequence joins TRBV7-9 and TRBJ2-1; 9 bases are shared with TRBD2. This clonotype originated in a female donor in good health and CMV-seronegative. The sequencing sample was made of PBMCs. The CDR3 protein is CASSLAGLARGTGYNEQFF. DNA for the CDR3: TGTGCCAGCAGCTTAGCGGGACTAGCCAGAGGTACAGGCTACAATGAGCAGTTCTTC.